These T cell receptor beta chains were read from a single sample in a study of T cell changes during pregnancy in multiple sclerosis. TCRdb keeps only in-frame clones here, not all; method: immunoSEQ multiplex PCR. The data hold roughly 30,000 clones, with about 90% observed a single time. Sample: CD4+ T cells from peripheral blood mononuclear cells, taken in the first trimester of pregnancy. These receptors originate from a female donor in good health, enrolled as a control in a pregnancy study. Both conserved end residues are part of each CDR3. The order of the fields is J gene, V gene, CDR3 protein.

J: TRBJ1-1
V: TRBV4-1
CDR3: CASSRDRGMNTEAFF

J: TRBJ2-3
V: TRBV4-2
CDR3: CASSRRTRGVADTQYF

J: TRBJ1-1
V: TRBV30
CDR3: CAWTTTGGQSTEAFF

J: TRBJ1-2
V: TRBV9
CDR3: CASSATGSSYGYTF

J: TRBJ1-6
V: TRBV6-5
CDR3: CASSSRRLSSVKPLHF

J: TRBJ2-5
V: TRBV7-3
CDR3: CASSLELAEETQYF

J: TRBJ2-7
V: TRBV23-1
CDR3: CASSQPRNSLGDRGRHEQYF

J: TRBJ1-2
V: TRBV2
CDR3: CASSKLRGDDGYTF

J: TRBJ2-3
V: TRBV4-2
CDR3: CASSREGTSGGTDTQYF

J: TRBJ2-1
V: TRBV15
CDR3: CATSSGRLAGTNEQFF

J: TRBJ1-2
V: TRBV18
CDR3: CASSPPRGEFNSYGYTF

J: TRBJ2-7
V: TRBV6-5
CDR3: CASSFDRAGMGEQYF

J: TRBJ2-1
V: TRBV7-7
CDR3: CASSLMRGQNNEQFF

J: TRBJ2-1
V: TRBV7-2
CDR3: CASSIGLAGVGEQFF

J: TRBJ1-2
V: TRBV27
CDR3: CASIPRAGGFGYTF

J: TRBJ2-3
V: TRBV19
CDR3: CASSIGKSGGWGDTQYF

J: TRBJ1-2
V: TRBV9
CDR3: CASNPKSQGHIKTLNYGYTF

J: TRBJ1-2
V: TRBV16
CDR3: CASSQSGGVQGGYTF

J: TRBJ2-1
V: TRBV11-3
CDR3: CASSPQTGWSSYNEQFF

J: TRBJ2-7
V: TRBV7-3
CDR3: CASSLNGGSGEQYF

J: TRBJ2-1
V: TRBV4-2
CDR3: CASSLAEAKVQFF

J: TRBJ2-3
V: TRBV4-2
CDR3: CASSQARSGGFYTDTQYF

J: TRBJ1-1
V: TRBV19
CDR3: CASSMFGTGGDVTEAFF

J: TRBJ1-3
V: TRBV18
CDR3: CASSHSSQGSGNTIYF

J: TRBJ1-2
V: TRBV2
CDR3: CATRDRAPDGYTF

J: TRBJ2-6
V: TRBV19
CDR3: CASTIGQGAPGANVLTF

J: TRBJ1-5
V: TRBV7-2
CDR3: CASSPFATGNQPQHF

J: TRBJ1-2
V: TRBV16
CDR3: CASSQSGQFFRYGYTF